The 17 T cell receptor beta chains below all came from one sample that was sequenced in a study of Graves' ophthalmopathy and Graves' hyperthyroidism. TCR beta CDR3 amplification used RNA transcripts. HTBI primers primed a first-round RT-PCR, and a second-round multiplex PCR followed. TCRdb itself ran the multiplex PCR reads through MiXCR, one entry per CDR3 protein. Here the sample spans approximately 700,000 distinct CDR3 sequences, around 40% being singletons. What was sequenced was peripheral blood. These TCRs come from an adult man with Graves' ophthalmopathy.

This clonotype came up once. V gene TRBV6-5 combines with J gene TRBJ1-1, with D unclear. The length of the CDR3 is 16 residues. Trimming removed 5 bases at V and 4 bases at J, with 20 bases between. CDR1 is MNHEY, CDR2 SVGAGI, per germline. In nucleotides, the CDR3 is TGTGCCAGCAGTGAAAGATTCACCTACCGGGGCACTGAAGCTTTCTTT. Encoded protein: CASSERFTYRGTEAFF.

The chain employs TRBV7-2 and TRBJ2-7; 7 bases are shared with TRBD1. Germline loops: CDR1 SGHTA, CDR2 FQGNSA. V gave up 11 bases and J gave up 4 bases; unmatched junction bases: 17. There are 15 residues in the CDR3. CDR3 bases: TGTGCCTGGACTGGTAAGGGGGCGCGCTCGTACGAGCAGTACTTC. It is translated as CAWTGKGARSYEQYF.

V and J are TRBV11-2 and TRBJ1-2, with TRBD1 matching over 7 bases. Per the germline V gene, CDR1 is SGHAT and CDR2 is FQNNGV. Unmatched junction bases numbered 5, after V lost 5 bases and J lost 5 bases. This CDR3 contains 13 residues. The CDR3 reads CASSARQGYGYTF. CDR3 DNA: TGTGCCAGCAGCGCCAGACAGGGATATGGCTACACCTTC.

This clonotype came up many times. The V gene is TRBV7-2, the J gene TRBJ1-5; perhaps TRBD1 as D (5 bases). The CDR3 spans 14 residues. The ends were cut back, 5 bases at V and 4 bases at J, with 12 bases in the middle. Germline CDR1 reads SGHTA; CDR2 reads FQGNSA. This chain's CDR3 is CASSETVRNQPQHF. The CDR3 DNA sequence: TGTGCCAGCAGCGAGACAGTGCGAAATCAGCCCCAGCATTTT. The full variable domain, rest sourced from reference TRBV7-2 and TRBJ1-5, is GAGVSQSPSNKVTEKGKDVELRCDPISGHTALYWYRQSLGQGLEFLIYFQGNSAPDKSGLPSDRFSAERTGGSVSTLTIQRTQQEDSAVYLCASSETVRNQPQHFGDGTRLSIL.

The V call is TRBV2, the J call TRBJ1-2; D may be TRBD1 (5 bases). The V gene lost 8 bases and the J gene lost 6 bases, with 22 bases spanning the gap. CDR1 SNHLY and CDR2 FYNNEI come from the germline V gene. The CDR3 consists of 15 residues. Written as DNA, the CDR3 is TGTGCCAGCTCGTCAGCGACAGACGTGATTGATGGCTACACCTTC. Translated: CASSSATDVIDGYTF.

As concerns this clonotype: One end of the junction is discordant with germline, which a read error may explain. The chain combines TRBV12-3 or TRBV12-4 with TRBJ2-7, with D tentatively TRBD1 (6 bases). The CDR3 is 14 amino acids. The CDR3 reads CATSDIQGRNEQYF. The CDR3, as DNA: TGTGCCACCAGTGATATTCAGGGGCGCAATGAGCAGTACTTC.

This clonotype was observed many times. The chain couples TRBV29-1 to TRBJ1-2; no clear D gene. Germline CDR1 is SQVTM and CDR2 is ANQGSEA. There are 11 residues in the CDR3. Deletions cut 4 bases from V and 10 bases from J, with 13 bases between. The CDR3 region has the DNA TGCAGCGTTGTGGCAGAGCAGTCCTACACCTTC. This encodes CSVVAEQSYTF.

The CDR3 loop is CASSERSLKGLAGVGPYEQYF. For the CDR3, the DNA is TGCGCCAGCAGTGAGCGAAGCCTTAAGGGACTAGCGGGAGTGGGTCCCTACGAGCAGTACTTC. This rearrangement joins TRBV10-1 to TRBJ2-7; 14 bases align to TRBD2. Looked up from germline, CDR1 is WNHNN and CDR2 is SYGVQD (reference sequence). The length of the CDR3 is 21 residues. V lost 2 bases to trimming and J lost 2 bases; unmatched junction nucleotides: 17.

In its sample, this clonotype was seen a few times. CDR3: CSARVDRANEKLFF. CDR3 coding DNA: TGCAGTGCTAGAGTGGACAGAGCTAATGAAAAACTGTTTTTT. The gene calls are TRBV20-1 and TRBJ1-4; D may be TRBD1 (6 bases). CDR1 DFQATT and CDR2 SNEGSKA come from the germline V gene (reference sequence). This CDR3 is 14 amino acids long. V lost 1 base to trimming and J lost 3 bases, with 9 bases between them.

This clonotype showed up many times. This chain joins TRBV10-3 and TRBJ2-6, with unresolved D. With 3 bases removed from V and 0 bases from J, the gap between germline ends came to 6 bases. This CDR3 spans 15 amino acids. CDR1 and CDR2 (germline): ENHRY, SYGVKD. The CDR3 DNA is TGTGCCATCAGTGATGGAAGCTCTGGGGCCAACGTCCTGACTTTC. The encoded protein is CAISDGSSGANVLTF.

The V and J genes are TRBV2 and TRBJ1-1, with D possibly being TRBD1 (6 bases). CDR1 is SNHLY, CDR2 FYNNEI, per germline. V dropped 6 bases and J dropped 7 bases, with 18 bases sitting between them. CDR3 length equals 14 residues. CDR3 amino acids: CASRYLRQDSEAFF. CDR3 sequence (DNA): TGTGCCAGCAGGTATTTAAGACAGGACAGTGAAGCTTTCTTT.

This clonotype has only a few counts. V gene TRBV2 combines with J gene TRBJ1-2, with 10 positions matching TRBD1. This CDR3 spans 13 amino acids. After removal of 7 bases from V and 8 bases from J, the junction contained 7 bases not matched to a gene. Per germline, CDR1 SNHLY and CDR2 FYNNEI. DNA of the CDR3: TGTGCCAGCACGCGGGACAGGGGAGTGGGCTACACCTTC. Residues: CASTRDRGVGYTF.

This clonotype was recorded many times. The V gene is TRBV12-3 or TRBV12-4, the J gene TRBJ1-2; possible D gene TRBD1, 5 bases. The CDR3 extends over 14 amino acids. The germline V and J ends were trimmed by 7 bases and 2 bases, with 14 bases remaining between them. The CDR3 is CASTKGDGNYGYTF. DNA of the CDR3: TGTGCCAGCACCAAAGGGGACGGCAACTATGGCTACACCTTC.

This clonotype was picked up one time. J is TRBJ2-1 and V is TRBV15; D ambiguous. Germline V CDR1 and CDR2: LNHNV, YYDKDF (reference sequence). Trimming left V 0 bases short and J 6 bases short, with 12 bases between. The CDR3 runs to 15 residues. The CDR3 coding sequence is TGTGCCACCAGCAGAGATAAGGCATGGGGCAATGAGCAGTTCTTC. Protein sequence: CATSRDKAWGNEQFF.

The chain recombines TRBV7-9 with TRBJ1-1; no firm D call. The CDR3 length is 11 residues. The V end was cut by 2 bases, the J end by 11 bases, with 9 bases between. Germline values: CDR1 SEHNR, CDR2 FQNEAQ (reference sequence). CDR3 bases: TGTGCCAGCAGCTTAATAGCCGGTGCTTTCTTT. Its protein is CASSLIAGAFF.

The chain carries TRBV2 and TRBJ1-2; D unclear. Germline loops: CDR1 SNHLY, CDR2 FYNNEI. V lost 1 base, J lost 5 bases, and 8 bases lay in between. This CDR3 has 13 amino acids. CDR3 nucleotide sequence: TGTGCCAGCAGTGAAGGGGGATGGTATGGCTACACCTTC. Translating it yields CASSEGGWYGYTF.

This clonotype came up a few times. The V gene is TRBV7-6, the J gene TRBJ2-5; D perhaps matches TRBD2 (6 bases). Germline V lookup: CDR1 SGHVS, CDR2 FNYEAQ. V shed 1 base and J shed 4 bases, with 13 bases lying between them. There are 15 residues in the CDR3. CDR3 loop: CASSLVPGVVETQYF. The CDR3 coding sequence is TGTGCCAGCAGCTTAGTCCCGGGAGTAGTAGAGACCCAGTACTTC. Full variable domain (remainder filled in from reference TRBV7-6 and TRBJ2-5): GAGVSQSPRYKVTKRGQDVALRCDPISGHVSLYWYRQALGQGPEFLTYFNYEAQQDKSGLPNDRFSAERPEGSISTLTIQRTEQRDSAMYRCASSLVPGVVETQYFGPGTRLLVL.